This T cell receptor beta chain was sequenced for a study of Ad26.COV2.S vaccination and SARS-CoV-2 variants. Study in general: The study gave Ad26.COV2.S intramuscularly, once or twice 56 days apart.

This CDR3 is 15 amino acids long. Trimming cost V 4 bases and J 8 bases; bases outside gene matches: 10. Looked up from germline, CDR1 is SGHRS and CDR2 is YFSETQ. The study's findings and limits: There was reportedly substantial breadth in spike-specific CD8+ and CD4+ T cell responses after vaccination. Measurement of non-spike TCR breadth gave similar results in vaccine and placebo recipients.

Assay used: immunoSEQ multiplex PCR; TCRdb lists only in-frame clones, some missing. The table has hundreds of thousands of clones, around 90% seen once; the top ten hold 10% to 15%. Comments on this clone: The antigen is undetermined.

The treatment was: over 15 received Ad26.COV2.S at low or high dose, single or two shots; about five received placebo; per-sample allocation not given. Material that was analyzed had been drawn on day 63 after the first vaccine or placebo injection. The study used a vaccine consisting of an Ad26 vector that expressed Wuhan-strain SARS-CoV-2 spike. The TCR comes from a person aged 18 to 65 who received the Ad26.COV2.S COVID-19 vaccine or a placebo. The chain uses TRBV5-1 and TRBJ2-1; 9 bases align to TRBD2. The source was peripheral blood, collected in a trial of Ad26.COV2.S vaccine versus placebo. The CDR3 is CASSPYRGGGDEQFF. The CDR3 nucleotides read TGCGCCAGCAGCCCGTACAGGGGCGGGGGGGATGAGCAGTTCTTC.